This T cell receptor beta chain was identified during a study of blood T cell repertoires in COVID-19. Germline V gene data show CDR1 as SNHLY and CDR2 as FYNNEI. Trimming removed 9 bases from V and 1 base from J, with 13 bases in between. CDR3 size: 15 residues. The data were produced by immunoSEQ multiplex PCR, yet TCRdb's version contains in-frame clones alone and is incomplete. The sample includes about 68,000 clones, 91% of them seen just once. The TCR originated in a man aged 35 to 55 with COVID-19, enrolled during active disease. V usage is TRBV2 and J usage is TRBJ2-6; D may be TRBD1 (6 bases). What was sequenced was peripheral blood. The chain's CDR3 is CASNRVRSGANVLTF. CDR3 sequence (DNA): TGTGCCAGTAACAGGGTCAGGTCTGGGGCCAACGTCCTGACTTTC. Drawing the rest from reference TRBV2 and TRBJ2-6, the complete variable domain is EPEVTQTPSHQVTQMGQEVILRCVPISNHLYFYWYRQILGQKVEFLVSFYNNEISEKSEIFDDQFSVERPDGSNFTLKIRSTKLEDSAMYFCASNRVRSGANVLTFGAGSRLTVL.